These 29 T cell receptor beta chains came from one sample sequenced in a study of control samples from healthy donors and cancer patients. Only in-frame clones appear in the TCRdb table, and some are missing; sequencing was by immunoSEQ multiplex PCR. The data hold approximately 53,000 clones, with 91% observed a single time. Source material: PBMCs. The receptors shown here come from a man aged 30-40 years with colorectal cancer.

CDR3 DNA sequence: TGTGCCAGCAGCTTGGCCTCTGGGAATGAGCAGTTCTTC. It codes for CASSLASGNEQFF. The V and J genes are TRBV5-6 and TRBJ2-1; no clear D gene. Trimming cost V 0 bases and J 7 bases, with 8 bases left between them. This CDR3 is built from 13 residues. The germline V gene has CDR1 SGHDT and CDR2 YYEEEE. The whole variable domain, remainder taken from reference TRBV5-6 and TRBJ2-1, is DAGVTQSPTHLIKTRGQQVTLRCSPKSGHDTVSWYQQALGQGPQFIFQYYEEEERQRGNFPDRFSGHQFPNYSSELNVNALLLGDSALYLCASSLASGNEQFFGPGTRLTVL.

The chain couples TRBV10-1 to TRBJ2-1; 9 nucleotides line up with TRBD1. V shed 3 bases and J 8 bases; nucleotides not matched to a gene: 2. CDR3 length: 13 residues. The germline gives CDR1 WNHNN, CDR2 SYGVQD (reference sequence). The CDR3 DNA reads TGCGCCAGCAGTGAAACAGGGGGCTATGAGCAGTTCTTC. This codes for CASSETGGYEQFF.

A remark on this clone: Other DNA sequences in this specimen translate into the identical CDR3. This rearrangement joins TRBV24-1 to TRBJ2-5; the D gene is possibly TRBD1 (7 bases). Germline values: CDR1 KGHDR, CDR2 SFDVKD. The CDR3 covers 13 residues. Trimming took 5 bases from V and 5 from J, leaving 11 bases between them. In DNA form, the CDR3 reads TGTGCCACCAGTGGGACAGGAGGGGAGACCCAGTACTTC. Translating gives CATSGTGGETQYF.

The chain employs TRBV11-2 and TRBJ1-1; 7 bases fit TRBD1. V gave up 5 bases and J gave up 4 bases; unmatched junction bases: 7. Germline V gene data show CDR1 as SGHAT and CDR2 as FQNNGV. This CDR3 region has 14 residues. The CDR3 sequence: CASSRTGVGTEAFF. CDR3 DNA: TGTGCCAGCAGCCGTACAGGGGTGGGCACTGAAGCTTTCTTT.

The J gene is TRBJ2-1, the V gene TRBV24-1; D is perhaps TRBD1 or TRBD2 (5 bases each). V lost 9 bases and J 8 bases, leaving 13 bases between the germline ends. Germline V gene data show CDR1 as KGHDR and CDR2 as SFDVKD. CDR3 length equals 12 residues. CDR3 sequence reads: CATAASGHEQFF. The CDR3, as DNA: TGTGCCACCGCCGCCTCGGGGCATGAGCAGTTCTTC.

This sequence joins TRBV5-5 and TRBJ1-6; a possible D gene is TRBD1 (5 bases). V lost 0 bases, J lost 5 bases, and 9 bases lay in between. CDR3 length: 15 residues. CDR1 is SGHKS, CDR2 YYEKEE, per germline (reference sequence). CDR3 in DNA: TGTGCCAGCAGCTTGGCCGGGGCAGATAATTCACCCCTCCACTTT. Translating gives CASSLAGADNSPLHF.

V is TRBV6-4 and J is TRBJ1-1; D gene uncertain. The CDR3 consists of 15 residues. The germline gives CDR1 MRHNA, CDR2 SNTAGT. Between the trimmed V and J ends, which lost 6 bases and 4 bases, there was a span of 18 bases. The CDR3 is CASRSRATGGTEAFF. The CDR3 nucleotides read TGTGCCAGCAGATCCCGGGCCACGGGAGGCACTGAAGCTTTCTTT.

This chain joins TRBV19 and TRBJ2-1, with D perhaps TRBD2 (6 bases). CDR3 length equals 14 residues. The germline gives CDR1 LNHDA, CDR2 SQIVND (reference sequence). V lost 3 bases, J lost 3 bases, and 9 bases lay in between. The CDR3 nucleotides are TGTGCCAGTAGTATCGGGGGTGTCTACAATGAGCAGTTCTTC. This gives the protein CASSIGGVYNEQFF.

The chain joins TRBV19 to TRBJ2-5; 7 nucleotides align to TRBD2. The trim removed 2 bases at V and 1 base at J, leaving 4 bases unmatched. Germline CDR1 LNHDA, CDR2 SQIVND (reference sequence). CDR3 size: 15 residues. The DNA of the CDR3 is TGTGCCAGTAGTATACGAACTAGCGCCCAAGAGACCCAGTACTTC. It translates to CASSIRTSAQETQYF.

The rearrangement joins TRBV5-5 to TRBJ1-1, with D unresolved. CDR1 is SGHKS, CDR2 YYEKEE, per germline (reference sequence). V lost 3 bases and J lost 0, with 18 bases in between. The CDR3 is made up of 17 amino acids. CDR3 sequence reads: CASSSPRGGSMNTEAFF. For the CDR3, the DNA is TGTGCCAGCAGCTCCCCGCGAGGTGGATCCATGAACACTGAAGCTTTCTTT.

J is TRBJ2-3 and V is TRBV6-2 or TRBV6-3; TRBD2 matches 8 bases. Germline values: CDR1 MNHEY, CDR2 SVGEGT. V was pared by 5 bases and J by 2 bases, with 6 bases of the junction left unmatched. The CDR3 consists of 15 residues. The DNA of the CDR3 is TGTGCCAGCAGTCGCGGGGGGACGATCACAGATACGCAGTATTTT. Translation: CASSRGGTITDTQYF.

The CDR3 loop reads CASSRGQGAYNEQFF. CDR3 bases: TGTGCCAGTAGTAGGGGACAGGGGGCTTACAATGAGCAGTTCTTC. The V gene is TRBV19, the J gene TRBJ2-1; 12 bases align to TRBD1. After removal of 4 bases from V and 4 bases from J, the junction contained 2 bases not matched to a gene. Per the germline V gene, CDR1 is LNHDA and CDR2 is SQIVND (reference sequence). This CDR3 contains 15 residues.

The CDR3 nucleotides are TGTGCCAGCAGCGTAAGTGGGACAGACTATGGCTACACCTTC. Protein sequence: CASSVSGTDYGYTF. The genes are TRBV9 and TRBJ1-2, with 7 bases lining up with TRBD1. Germline loops: CDR1 SGDLS, CDR2 YYNGEE. V lost 1 base and J lost 3; bases outside the gene matches: 3. There are 14 residues in the CDR3.

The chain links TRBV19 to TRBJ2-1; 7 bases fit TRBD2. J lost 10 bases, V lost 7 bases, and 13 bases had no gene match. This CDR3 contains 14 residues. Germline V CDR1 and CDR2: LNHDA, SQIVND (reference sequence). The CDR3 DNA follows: TGTGCCAGTACTACTAGCGCCTCCCGGAGGGAGCAGTTCTTC. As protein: CASTTSASRREQFF.

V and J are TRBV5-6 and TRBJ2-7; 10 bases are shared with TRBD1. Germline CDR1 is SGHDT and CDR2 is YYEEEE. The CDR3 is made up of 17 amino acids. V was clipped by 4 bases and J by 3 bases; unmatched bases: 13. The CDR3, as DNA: TGTGCCAGCAGCCATATCCGGGGGACAGGGGAGAACTACGAGCAGTACTTC. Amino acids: CASSHIRGTGENYEQYF.

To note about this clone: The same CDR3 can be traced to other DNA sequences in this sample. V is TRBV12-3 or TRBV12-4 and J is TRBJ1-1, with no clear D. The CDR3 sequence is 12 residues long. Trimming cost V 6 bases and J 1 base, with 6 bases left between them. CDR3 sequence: CASRNGNTEAFF. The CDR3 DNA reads TGTGCCAGCAGAAATGGGAACACTGAAGCTTTCTTT.

The CDR3 protein is CASRKASAATGSPLHF. The DNA for the CDR3 is TGTGCCAGCAGGAAAGCATCGGCTGCGACGGGTTCACCCCTCCACTTT. The chain joins TRBV3-1 (or the pseudogene TRBV3-2) to TRBJ1-6; no definite D call. Trimming took 6 bases from V and 9 from J, leaving 21 bases between them. The CDR3 length is 16 residues. Germline CDR1 and CDR2: LGHDT and YNNKEL (reference sequence).

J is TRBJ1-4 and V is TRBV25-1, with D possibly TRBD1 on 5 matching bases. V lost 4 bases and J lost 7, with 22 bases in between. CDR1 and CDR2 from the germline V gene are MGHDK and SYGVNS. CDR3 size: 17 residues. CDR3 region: CASSGSGVSAGGEKLFF. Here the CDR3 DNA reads TGTGCCAGCAGTGGGTCGGGGGTCTCCGCAGGAGGTGAAAAACTGTTTTTT.

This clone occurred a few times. The CDR3 sequence is CASTYGVGETQYF. For the CDR3, the DNA is TGTGCCAGCACTTACGGAGTTGGAGAGACCCAGTACTTC. The V and J genes are TRBV12-3 or TRBV12-4 and TRBJ2-5, with D unclear. The CDR3 is 13 residues long. Trimming stripped 7 bases from V and 4 bases from J, with 13 bases between.

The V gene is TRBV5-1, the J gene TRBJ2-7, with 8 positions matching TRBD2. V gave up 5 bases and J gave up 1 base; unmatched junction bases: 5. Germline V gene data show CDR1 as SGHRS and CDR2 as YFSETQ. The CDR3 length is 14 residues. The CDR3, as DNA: TGCGCCAGCAGTGTAAGCGGGGGTTCCTACGAGCAGTACTTC. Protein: CASSVSGGSYEQYF.

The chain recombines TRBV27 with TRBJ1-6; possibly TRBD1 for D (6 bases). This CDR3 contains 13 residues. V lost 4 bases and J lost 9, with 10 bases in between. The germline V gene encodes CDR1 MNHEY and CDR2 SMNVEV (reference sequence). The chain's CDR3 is CASSSGASSPLHF. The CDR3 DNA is TGTGCCAGCAGTTCGGGGGCAAGTTCACCCCTCCACTTT.

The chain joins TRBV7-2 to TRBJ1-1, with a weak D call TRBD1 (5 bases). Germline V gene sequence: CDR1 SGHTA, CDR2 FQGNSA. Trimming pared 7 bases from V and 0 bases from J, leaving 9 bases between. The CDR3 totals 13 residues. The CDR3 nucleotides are TGTGCCAGCAACCGACAGTTGAACACTGAAGCTTTCTTT. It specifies CASNRQLNTEAFF. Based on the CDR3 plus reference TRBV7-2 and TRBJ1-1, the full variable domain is GAGVSQSPSNKVTEKGKDVELRCDPISGHTALYWYRQSLGQGLEFLIYFQGNSAPDKSGLPSDRFSAERTGGSVSTLTIQRTQQEDSAVYLCASNRQLNTEAFFGQGTRLTVV.

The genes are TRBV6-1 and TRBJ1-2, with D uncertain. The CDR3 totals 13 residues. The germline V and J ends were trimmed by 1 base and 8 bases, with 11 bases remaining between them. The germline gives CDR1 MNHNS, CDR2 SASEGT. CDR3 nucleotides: TGTGCCAGCAGTGAAGAGGAGGCGGGGGGCTACACCTTC. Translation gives CASSEEEAGGYTF.

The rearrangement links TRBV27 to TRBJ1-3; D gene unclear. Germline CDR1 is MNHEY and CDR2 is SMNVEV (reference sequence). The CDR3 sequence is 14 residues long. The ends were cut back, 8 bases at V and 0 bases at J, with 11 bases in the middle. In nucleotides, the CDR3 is TGTGCCAGCGGGTCCTGGAGCTCTGGAAACACCATATATTTT. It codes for CASGSWSSGNTIYF.

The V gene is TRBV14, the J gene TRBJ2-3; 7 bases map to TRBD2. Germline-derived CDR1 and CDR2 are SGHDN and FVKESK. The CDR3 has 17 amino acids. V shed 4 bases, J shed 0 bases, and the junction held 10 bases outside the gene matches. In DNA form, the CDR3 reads TGTGCCAGCAGCCTGGACAAAGCGGGACCTAGCACAGATACGCAGTATTTT. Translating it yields CASSLDKAGPSTDTQYF.

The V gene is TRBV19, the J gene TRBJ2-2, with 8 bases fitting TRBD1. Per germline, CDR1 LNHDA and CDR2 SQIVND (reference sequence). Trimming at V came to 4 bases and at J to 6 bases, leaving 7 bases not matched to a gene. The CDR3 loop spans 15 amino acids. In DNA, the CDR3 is TGTGCCAGTAGTAGGGAGACAGGGGCGGCCGGGGAGCTGTTTTTT. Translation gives CASSRETGAAGELFF.

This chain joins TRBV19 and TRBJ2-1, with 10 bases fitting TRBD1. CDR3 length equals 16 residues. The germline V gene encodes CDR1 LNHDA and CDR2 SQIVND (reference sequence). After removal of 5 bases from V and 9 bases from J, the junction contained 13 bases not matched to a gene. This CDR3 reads CASSGLSGTGVGEQFF. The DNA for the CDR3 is TGTGCCAGTAGTGGTCTTTCCGGGACAGGGGTCGGTGAGCAGTTCTTC.

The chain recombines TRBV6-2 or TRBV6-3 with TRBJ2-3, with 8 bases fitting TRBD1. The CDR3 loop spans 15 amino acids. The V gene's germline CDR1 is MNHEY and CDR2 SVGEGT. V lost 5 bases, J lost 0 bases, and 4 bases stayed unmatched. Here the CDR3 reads CASSPQGGSTDTQYF. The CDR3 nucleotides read TGTGCCAGCAGTCCACAGGGGGGTAGCACAGATACGCAGTATTTT.

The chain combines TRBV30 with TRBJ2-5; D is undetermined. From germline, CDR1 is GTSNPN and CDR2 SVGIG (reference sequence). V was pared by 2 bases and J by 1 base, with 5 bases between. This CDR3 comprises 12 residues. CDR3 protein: CAWSFLQETQYF. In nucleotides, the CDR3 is TGTGCCTGGAGTTTTCTCCAAGAGACCCAGTACTTC.